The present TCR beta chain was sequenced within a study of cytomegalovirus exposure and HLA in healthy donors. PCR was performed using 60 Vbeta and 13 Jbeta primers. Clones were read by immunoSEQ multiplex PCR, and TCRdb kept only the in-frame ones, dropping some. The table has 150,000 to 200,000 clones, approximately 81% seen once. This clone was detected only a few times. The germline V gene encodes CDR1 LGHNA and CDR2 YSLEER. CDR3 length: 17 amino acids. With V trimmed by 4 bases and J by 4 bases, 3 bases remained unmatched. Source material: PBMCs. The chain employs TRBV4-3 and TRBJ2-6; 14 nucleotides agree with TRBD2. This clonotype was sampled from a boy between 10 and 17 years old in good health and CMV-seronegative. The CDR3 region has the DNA TGCGCCAGCAGCCCGACTAGCGGGGGGGCCGGGGCCAACGTCCTGACTTTC. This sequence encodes CASSPTSGGAGANVLTF.